This TCR beta chain was profiled in a study of patients and donors after allogeneic stem cell transplantation. One entry per CDR3 protein, called by TCRdb with MiXCR from the RT-PCR reads. This table has some 960,000 distinct CDR3 sequences, 18% appearing once. The CDR3 length is 16 residues. With 5 bases removed from V and 3 bases from J, the gap between germline ends came to 16 bases. Germline V CDR1 and CDR2: LNHNV, YYDKDF (reference sequence). This clonotype showed up just a few times. V usage is TRBV15 and J usage is TRBJ2-2; D possibly matches TRBD1 or TRBD2 (5 bases each). The sequencing sample was made of blood, either unsorted or a sorted T cell fraction (not recorded which). This sequence originates from a human donor who was either an allogeneic HSCT recipient or a stem cell or donor lymphocyte infusion donor (not recorded which). It is not recorded whose cells these are; they may come from a transplant donor. CDR3 nucleotide sequence: TGTGCCACCAGCGGCGGGTCAGGGTCATACACCGGGGAGCTGTTTTTT. It is translated as CATSGGSGSYTGELFF.